The rows below give T cell receptor beta chains drawn from one sample of a study of technical replicates of blood from a handful of donors. The assay was immunoSEQ multiplex PCR, and TCRdb's table has in-frame clones only and misses some. In the table there are about 93,000 clones, 95% of which are singletons. The sequencing sample was made of T cells isolated from PBMCs. The receptor set was obtained from a human donor in good health. The CDR3 runs from the conserved cysteine through the conserved F or W. A D gene is named only where the DNA matches it firmly. Size is omitted from some rows. Given values are once, few, many or a class for expanded clones.

D	V	size	J	DNA	CDR3
-	TRBV9	-	TRBJ2-7	TGTGCCAGCAGCGTAGGTCCAGGGATAACATTTCAGGAGCAGTACTTC	CASSVGPGITFQEQYF
TRBD1	TRBV7-2	-	TRBJ2-2	TGTGCCAGCAGCTTAACAGGGGGCAAGAACACCGGGGAGCTGTTTTTT	CASSLTGGKNTGELFF
-	TRBV5-1	-	TRBJ1-3	TGCGCCAGCAGCTTGTCGTGGGGCGCGGCCAACACCATATATTTT	CASSLSWGAANTIYF
TRBD2	TRBV15	-	TRBJ2-4	TGTGCCACCAGCAGAGCCCCAGCGGGAGTGGGACCAAACATTCAGTACTTC	CATSRAPAGVGPNIQYF
TRBD1	TRBV30	once	TRBJ2-7	TGTGCCTGGGGTGGACAGGGGGCGGGGTACGAGCAGTACTTC	CAWGGQGAGYEQYF
TRBD1	TRBV4-1	-	TRBJ1-1	TGCGCCAGCAGCCATCCAGGACAGGGGGCTGAAGCTTTCTTT	CASSHPGQGAEAFF
-	TRBV5-8	-	TRBJ2-5	TGTGCCAGCGCAGGGCTTGCGGTGGCCCAAGAGACCCAGTACTTC	CASAGLAVAQETQYF
-	TRBV7-7	-	TRBJ2-2	TGTGCCACGCGACGGGAGCGCCCCACCGGGGAGCTGTTTTTT	CATRRERPTGELFF
TRBD2	TRBV7-9	-	TRBJ2-3	TGTGCCAGCAGCTCAGGGCGAACTAGCGGGAGGGTAACAGATACGCAGTATTTT	CASSSGRTSGRVTDTQYF
TRBD1	TRBV27	-	TRBJ2-7	TGTGCCAGCAGTTATCGGACAGGGGGCGGGTACGAGCAGTACTTC	CASSYRTGGGYEQYF
-	TRBV19	-	TRBJ1-5	TGTGCCAGTAGTATAGAAACAGGTAGGGGGAATCAGCCCCAGCATTTT	CASSIETGRGNQPQHF
-	TRBV11-2	-	TRBJ1-3	TGTGCCAGCAGTCAAGGGAGCTCTGGAAACACCATATATTTT	CASSQGSSGNTIYF
-	TRBV5-6	-	TRBJ1-2	TGTGCCAGCAGCTACGGACAGCACTACACCTTC	CASSYGQHYTF
-	TRBV19	-	TRBJ2-1	TGTGCCAGGCGGGTCGGGCGATCCTACAATGAGCAGTTCTTC	CARRVGRSYNEQFF
TRBD1	TRBV29-1	-	TRBJ1-1	TGCAGCGTTGAAGACCTGACAGGGACGAACACTGAAGCTTTCTTT	CSVEDLTGTNTEAFF
TRBD1	TRBV19	-	TRBJ2-3	TGTGCCAGTAGTATTGGGGACAGCTTCTCCACAGATACGCAGTATTTT	CASSIGDSFSTDTQYF
TRBD1	TRBV15	-	TRBJ1-2	TGTGCCACCAGCAGAGATGGAGGGGGACAGGGATATGGCTACACCTTC	CATSRDGGGQGYGYTF
-	TRBV7-9	few	TRBJ1-2	TGTGCCAGCAGCTTCGGGGGGCAGATCTATGGCTACACCTTC	CASSFGGQIYGYTF
-	TRBV23-1	-	TRBJ2-7	TGCGCCAGCAGTCAAGGACTCCTTTTAGGTTACGAGCAGTACTTC	CASSQGLLLGYEQYF
TRBD1	TRBV6-5	-	TRBJ1-2	TGTGCCAGCAGAGACAGGGGGCAGGATGGCTACACCTTC	CASRDRGQDGYTF
TRBD2	TRBV5-1	-	TRBJ2-4	TGCGCCAGCAGTGGCGGGGGAGCCAAAAACATTCAGTACTTC	CASSGGGAKNIQYF
TRBD1	TRBV6-5	-	TRBJ1-1	TGTGCCAGCAGGGAGGGACAGGGTTGGGCTGAAGCTTTCTTT	CASREGQGWAEAFF
-	TRBV27	-	TRBJ2-2	TGTGCCAGCAGTTTAGCAGGGGCGCTGATCGGGGAGCTGTTTTTT	CASSLAGALIGELFF
TRBD1	TRBV5-4	-	TRBJ1-4	TGTGCCAGCAGCCGACAGGGTGAAGACCATGAAAAACTGTTTTTT	CASSRQGEDHEKLFF
-	TRBV29-1	-	TRBJ2-1	TGCAGCGTTGAGGGGCCAGGATTCTCCTACAATGAGCAGTTCTTC	CSVEGPGFSYNEQFF
TRBD1	TRBV5-1	-	TRBJ2-7	TGCGCCAGCAGCAGGGACAGGGCCCCGAACGAGCAGTACTTC	CASSRDRAPNEQYF
TRBD1	TRBV6-5	-	TRBJ2-7	TGTGCCAGCCGGACAGGGGCCTACGAGCAGTACTTC	CASRTGAYEQYF
-	TRBV5-6	-	TRBJ2-1	TGTGCCAGCAGCTTGACAGACAGGTTGGAGTACAATGAGCAGTTCTTC	CASSLTDRLEYNEQFF
-	TRBV19	-	TRBJ1-5	TGTGCCAGTAGTATACAGGGAGGTAGTCGCAATCAGCCCCAGCATTTT	CASSIQGGSRNQPQHF
TRBD1	TRBV6-5	-	TRBJ1-2	TGTGCCAGCAGTTTTCAGGGGGCGCACCATGGCTACACCTTC	CASSFQGAHHGYTF
TRBD2	TRBV4-2	once	TRBJ2-1	TGTGCCAGCAGCCCTTCTTTGCGGGAGGAGAATGAGCAGTTCTTC	CASSPSLREENEQFF
-	TRBV30	-	TRBJ1-3	TGTGCCTGGAGTGAGGGACATCCCTCCGGCACCATATATTTT	CAWSEGHPSGTIYF
-	TRBV28	many	TRBJ2-7	TGTGCCAGCAGTTTGGGAGTCGACGAGCAGTACTTC	CASSLGVDEQYF
-	TRBV18	-	TRBJ2-5	TGTGCCAGCTCCTCCTCCCCCCGGTTTCTCCAAGAGACCCAGTACTTC	CASSSSPRFLQETQYF
-	TRBV28	-	TRBJ1-2	TGTGCCAGCAGCTCAGCAAGGGGCTATGGCTACACCTTC	CASSSARGYGYTF
TRBD1	TRBV18	-	TRBJ1-2	TGTGCCAGCTCACCCTCTGATTCGACAGGGAGGAGAGGCTACACCTTC	CASSPSDSTGRRGYTF
-	TRBV7-9	-	TRBJ2-3	TGTGCCAGCAGGCCGGGCTACAGGGTGGTAGGGACAGATACGCAGTATTTT	CASRPGYRVVGTDTQYF
-	TRBV7-6	-	TRBJ1-2	TGTGCCAGCAGCCGACCTTCCGGGGATGGCTACACCTTC	CASSRPSGDGYTF
TRBD2	TRBV2	-	TRBJ2-3	TGTGCCAGCAGGGGGACTAGCGGGAGAGGGTTAAACACAGATACGCAGTATTTT	CASRGTSGRGLNTDTQYF
TRBD1	TRBV10-3	-	TRBJ1-5	TGTGCCATCAGTATACAGGGGATGGGAAGTAATCAGCCCCAGCATTTT	CAISIQGMGSNQPQHF
TRBD2	TRBV9	-	TRBJ2-2	TGTGCCAGCAGCGTCCTAGCGGAAAACACCGGGGAGCTGTTTTTT	CASSVLAENTGELFF
-	TRBV7-9	-	TRBJ1-2	TGTGCCAGCAGCTTAGGGGGGGGCAGCTATGGCTACACCTTC	CASSLGGGSYGYTF
TRBD2	TRBV4-1	-	TRBJ2-6	TGCGCCAGCAGCCCGACTAGCGGGAGGCTTCTCCTCTGGGCTGGGGCCAACGTCCTGACTTTC	CASSPTSGRLLLWAGANVLTF
TRBD1	TRBV7-9	-	TRBJ1-1	TGTGCCAGCAGCCCTCAAATACCGGGACAGGGGGAAGCTTTCTTT	CASSPQIPGQGEAFF
TRBD2	TRBV5-1	-	TRBJ2-3	TGCGCCAGCAGCTTAGTACTAGCGGGGCACACAGATACGCAGTATTTT	CASSLVLAGHTDTQYF
TRBD1	TRBV5-1	-	TRBJ2-7	TGCGCCAGCAGCGCGGACAGGGACCCCGAGCAGTACTTC	CASSADRDPEQYF
-	TRBV11-3	-	TRBJ1-6	TGTGCCAGCAGCTCATCTTCAGGGATTAATTCACCCCTCCACTTT	CASSSSSGINSPLHF
-	TRBV5-1	-	TRBJ1-1	TGCGCCAGCAGCCTCAGGGCAGTCTCGAACACTGAAGCTTTCTTT	CASSLRAVSNTEAFF
-	TRBV11-2	-	TRBJ1-1	TGTGCCAGCAGCTCACAAGAGAACACTGAAGCTTTCTTT	CASSSQENTEAFF
TRBD2	TRBV19	-	TRBJ2-1	TGTGCCAGTGGGACTAGCGGAGGATACAATGAGCAGTTCTTC	CASGTSGGYNEQFF
TRBD1	TRBV6-6	-	TRBJ2-2	TGTGCCAGCAGTTACGGACAGGCTGCGAACACCGGGGAGCTGTTTTTT	CASSYGQAANTGELFF
-	TRBV5-1	-	TRBJ2-1	TGCGCCAGCAGCTTGGCGTACAGCATTCACAATGAGCAGTTCTTC	CASSLAYSIHNEQFF
-	TRBV6-1	-	TRBJ2-3	TGTGCCAGCAGTGACCCCGGACAGTCAGGCGGAGATACGCAGTATTTT	CASSDPGQSGGDTQYF
TRBD1	TRBV10-3	-	TRBJ2-1	TGTGCCATCAGGGACAGGGGGCTCTCCAATGAGCAGTTCTTC	CAIRDRGLSNEQFF
-	TRBV5-4	once	TRBJ2-2	TGTGCCAGCAGCTTGGACCGGCAGGGGCTGGGCGAAGGGGCCGGGGAGCTGTTTTTT	CASSLDRQGLGEGAGELFF
TRBD2	TRBV6-5	-	TRBJ2-7	TGTGCCAGCAGTTTCCCTAGCGGGGGGCGCCACGAGCAGTACTTC	CASSFPSGGRHEQYF
TRBD2	TRBV27	-	TRBJ2-1	TGTGCCAGCAGTTTGGGACTAGCGGGATATGAGCAGTTCTTC	CASSLGLAGYEQFF
-	TRBV5-6	-	TRBJ2-3	TGTGCCAGCAGCTCCCGTGAGGCAGATACGCAGTATTTT	CASSSREADTQYF
-	TRBV27	-	TRBJ1-4	TGTGCCAGGGATAAAAAATCCGGACATCCTGCTAATGAAAAACTGTTTTTT	CARDKKSGHPANEKLFF
TRBD2	TRBV6-1	-	TRBJ2-7	TGTGCCAGCAGGGGGACTAGCGGCGCATGGGCGTACTTC	CASRGTSGAWAYF